This note documents a single TCR beta chain sequence. Its antigen has not been determined. It has no much larger one-base neighbor in the sample; base qualities were not kept. CD8 naive samples were obtained by positive selection for CCR7 among CD45RO-negative cells, yielding a CD45RA+CCR7+ population from which TemRA cells were excluded. The donors were healthy, HIV-negative adults with no recently reported acute infections or vaccinations. Only Caucasian adults living in Nashville, Tennessee, USA were represented among the donors. Blood was collected by leukapheresis, and PBMCs were isolated by Ficoll-Histopaque density gradient centrifugation and then cryopreserved in liquid nitrogen vapor phase. Purity and quantity of every magnetically sorted T cell population were checked by analytical flow cytometry. Genomic DNA was isolated from every sorted fraction and measured by UV absorbance on a Nanodrop 2000c.

This specimen belongs to a study of shared clonotypes between healthy human individuals (TCRdb year 2020). About the full investigation: A few men and a couple of women, aged 18 to 49 years, made up the cohort. Between about 0.94 and 8.9 billion PBMCs per donor were obtained by leukapheresis. For each donor, CD4 naive and CD4 memory were each given three plates, CD8 naive was given two plates, and CD8 memory was given one plate. The study deeply sequenced blood TCR repertoires of about 5 healthy adults to estimate repertoire size and the extent of clonotype sharing between individuals. Libraries were prepared and TCR repertoires were sequenced by different laboratories using diverse techniques, in order to increase sequencing depth and limit assay-specific biases. Study-wide findings and limitations: Sampling was restricted to blood, and TCR repertoires in tissue are likely to differ from TCR repertoires in blood. Roughly 5.2% of naive CD4, around 4% of naive CD8, about 2.1% of memory CD4, and 0.35% to 0.4% of memory CD8 clonotypes were shared across four donors. Pairwise subsampling led to the expectation that sequencing depth would affect the degree of clonotype sharing among donors. Naive subsets generally had larger estimated clonotype richness than memory subsets did. Even with the large sequencing depth, rarefaction of the sorted-subset datasets indicated that sequencing was incomplete. Higher generation probabilities were observed for clonotypes shared by all four sorted-subset donors than for non-shared clonotypes. The small number of donors limited the genetic and exposure-history diversity represented.

TCR CDR3 regions were amplified from genomic DNA by multiplex PCR using the deep immunoSEQ assay. For each cell subset, the extracted genomic DNA was distributed evenly across all wells of several immunoSEQ 96-well plates, and each plate served as one replicate. For sorted subsets, each replicate PCR was loaded with about 0.2 ug genomic DNA, equivalent to 25,000 to 30,000 T cell genomes. The purified libraries were quantified using a Qubit 3.0 fluorometer, sized with a Bioanalyzer 2100, and then quantified again using the KAPA Library Quantification kit. Each immunoSEQ 96-well plate was sequenced on its own single-read 150-cycle Illumina NextSeq 550 flow cell. Turning to the authors' computational methods: Because the immunoSEQ output held only junctional sequences and lacked quality scores, the filtering could not match the filtering applied to full-length reads. Sequences were annotated with PyIR, a Python wrapper for IgBLAST v1.9, and V/J genes and CDR3 were assigned using IMGT germline references. Reads with weak V/J assignments (E-value above 1e-6), missing CDR3, stop codons, out-of-frame junctions, or ambiguous translated residues were removed. V3J clonotypes were defined as sequences sharing the same inferred V gene, J gene, and CDR3 amino acid sequence. Percentage overlap between repertoires was computed as shared unique clonotypes divided by the size of the smaller repertoire. RTK rarefaction, the Chao1 estimator, and Recon v2.1 estimates of unobserved clonotypes were used to assess repertoire richness. Generation probabilities for all TCRbeta clonotypes obtained by the gDNA method from several donors were computed using OLGA. In its TCRdb copy, this immuneACCESS table keeps in-frame sequences only and misses some clones. Where compared with another copy, unresolved V genes explain less than half of these, and the others have no known cause. V and J calls and clone size come straight from that table; D and trimming were deduced from the DNA. Recorded for this sample are over 2,000,000 clones; approximately 92% of them occurred a single time. Approximately 1.7% of the sample is in the top ten clones.

The sequence derives from a man between 18 and 29 years old in good health. Some clones in this sample may be carry-over from other donors' samples. Sequencing used naive CD8+ T cells from PBMCs. The cell subset or site tag for this specimen amounts to: CD45RA+CCR7+.

This receptor has the CDR3 CASSLGGVAGELFF. The DNA sequence is given as TGCGCCAGCAGCCTAGGCGGGGTCGCCGGGGAGCTGTTTTTT. The chain was built from TRBV5-1 and TRBJ2-2; the best D guess is TRBD2, with 6 bases matching. Reading the germline V gene gives CDR1 SGHRS and CDR2 YFSETQ. The germline ends are 13 bases apart after V is trimmed by 4 bases and J by 6 bases. Including the terminal cysteine and phenylalanine, the CDR3 comprises 14 residues. The CDR3 DNA has 42 bases and is translated from base 1.